Here is one T cell receptor beta chain with its context. Its antigen remains unidentified. CDR3 size: 13 residues. V dropped 3 bases and J dropped 6 bases, with 12 bases sitting between them. Germline V lookup: CDR1 KGHSH, CDR2 LQKENI. The authors reverse transcribed all of the isolated RNA, so sequencing captured expressed TCRB transcripts. Reads from naive, central memory and regulatory T cell samples averaged around 3.5 million. Assay: immunoSEQ multiplex PCR; the TCRdb copy retains only in-frame clones and omits some. Of roughly 160,000 clones listed, approximately 7.8% are singletons. This entry is derived from a study of beta chain features in type 1 diabetes. The study, taken as a whole, reports: Unsettled here was the matter of whether HLA type influences TCRB rearrangement. TCRB CDR3s from Type 1 diabetes patients were moderately but significantly shorter in all four CD4+ subsets.

The authors sorted CD4+ naive, central memory, regulatory and stem cell-like memory cells via CD45RO/CCR7/CD25/CD127/CD95/CD27. Sequenced: central memory CD4+ T cells from blood. The gene calls are TRBV18 and TRBJ2-7, with D possibly TRBD1 on 5 matching bases. This receptor was taken from a woman in her forties with type 1 diabetes. The DNA for the CDR3 is TGTGCCAGCTCACCGGAACAGGTCGTCGAGCAGTACTTC. Translation gives CASSPEQVVEQYF.